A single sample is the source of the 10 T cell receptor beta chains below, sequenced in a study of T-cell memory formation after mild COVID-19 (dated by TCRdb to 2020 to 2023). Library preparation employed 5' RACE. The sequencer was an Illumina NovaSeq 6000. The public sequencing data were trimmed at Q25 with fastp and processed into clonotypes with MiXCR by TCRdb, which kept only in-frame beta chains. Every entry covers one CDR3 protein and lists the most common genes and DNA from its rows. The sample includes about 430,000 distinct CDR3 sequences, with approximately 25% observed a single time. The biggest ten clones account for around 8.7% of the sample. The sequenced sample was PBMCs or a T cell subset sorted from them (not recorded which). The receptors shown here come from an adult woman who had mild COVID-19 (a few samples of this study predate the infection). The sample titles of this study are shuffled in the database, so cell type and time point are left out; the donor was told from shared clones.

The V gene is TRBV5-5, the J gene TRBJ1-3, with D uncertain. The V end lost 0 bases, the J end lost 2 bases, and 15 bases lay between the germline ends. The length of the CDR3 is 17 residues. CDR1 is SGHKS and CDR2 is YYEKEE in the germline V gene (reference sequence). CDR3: CASSLEGPDFPGNTIYF. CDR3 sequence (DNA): TGTGCCAGCAGCTTGGAGGGTCCGGATTTCCCTGGAAACACCATATATTTT.

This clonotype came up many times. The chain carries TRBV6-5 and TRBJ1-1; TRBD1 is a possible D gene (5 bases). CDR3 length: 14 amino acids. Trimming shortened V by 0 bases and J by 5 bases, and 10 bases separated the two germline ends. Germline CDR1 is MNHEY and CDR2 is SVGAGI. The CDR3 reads CASSYSGGKTEAFF. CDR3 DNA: TGTGCCAGCAGTTACTCGGGGGGGAAGACTGAAGCTTTCTTT.

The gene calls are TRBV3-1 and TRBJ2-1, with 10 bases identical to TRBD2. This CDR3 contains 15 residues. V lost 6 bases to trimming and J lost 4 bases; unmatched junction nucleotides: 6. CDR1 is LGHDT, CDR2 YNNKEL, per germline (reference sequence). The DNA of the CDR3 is TGTGCCAGCAGAGCGGGAGGGTCCAGATACAATGAGCAGTTCTTC. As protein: CASRAGGSRYNEQFF.

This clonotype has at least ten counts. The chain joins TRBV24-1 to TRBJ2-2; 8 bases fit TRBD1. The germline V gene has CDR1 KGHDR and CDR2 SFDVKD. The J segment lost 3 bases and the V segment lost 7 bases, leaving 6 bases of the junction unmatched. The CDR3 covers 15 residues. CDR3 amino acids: CATSWTGLDTGELFF. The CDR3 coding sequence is TGTGCCACCAGCTGGACAGGGCTTGACACCGGGGAGCTGTTTTTT.

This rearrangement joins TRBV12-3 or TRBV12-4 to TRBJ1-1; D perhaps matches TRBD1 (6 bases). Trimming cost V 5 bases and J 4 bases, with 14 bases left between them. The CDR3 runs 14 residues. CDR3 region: CASSPLEGGTEAFF. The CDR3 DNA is TGTGCCAGCAGTCCGCTCGAGGGGGGCACTGAAGCTTTCTTT.

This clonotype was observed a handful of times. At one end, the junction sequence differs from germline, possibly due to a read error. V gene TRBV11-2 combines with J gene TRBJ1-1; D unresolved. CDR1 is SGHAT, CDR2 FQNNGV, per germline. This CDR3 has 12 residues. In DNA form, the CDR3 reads TGTGCCAGCAGCTTAGACAGGTTTTCGGTCTCGTTT. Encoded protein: CASSLDRFSVSF.

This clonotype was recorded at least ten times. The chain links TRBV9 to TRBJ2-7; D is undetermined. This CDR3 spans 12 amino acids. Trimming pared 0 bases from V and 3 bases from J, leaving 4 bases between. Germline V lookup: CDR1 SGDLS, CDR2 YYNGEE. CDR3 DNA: TGTGCCAGCAGCGTAGATGGCTACGAGCAGTACTTC. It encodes CASSVDGYEQYF. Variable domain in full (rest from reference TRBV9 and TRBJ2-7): DSGVTQTPKHLITATGQRVTLRCSPRSGDLSVYWYQQSLDQGLQFLIQYYNGEERAKGNILERFSAQQFPDLHSELNLSSLELGDSALYFCASSVDGYEQYFGPGTRLTVT.

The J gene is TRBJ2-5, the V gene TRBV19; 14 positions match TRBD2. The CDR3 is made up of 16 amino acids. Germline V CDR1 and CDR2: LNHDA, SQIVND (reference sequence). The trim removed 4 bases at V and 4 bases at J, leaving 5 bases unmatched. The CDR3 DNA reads TGTGCCAGTAGTACTTGGACTAGCGGGAGGCGAGAGACCCAGTACTTC. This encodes CASSTWTSGRRETQYF.

The CDR3 nucleotides read TGCGCCAGCAGCTTGGGGACCGGGACAGGGTGGTCAGACAATGAGCAGTTCTTC. It is translated as CASSLGTGTGWSDNEQFF. The chain uses TRBV5-1 and TRBJ2-1; 9 bases are a match to TRBD1. The V gene's germline CDR1 is SGHRS and CDR2 YFSETQ. This CDR3 region has 18 residues. V gave up 0 bases and J gave up 5 bases; unmatched junction bases: 12.

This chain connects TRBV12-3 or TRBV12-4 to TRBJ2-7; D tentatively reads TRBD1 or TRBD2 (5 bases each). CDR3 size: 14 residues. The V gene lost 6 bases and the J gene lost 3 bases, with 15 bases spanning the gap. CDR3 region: CASRWGIDFYEQYF. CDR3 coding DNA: TGTGCCAGCAGATGGGGGATAGACTTCTACGAGCAGTACTTC.